There are many counts of the clone carrying this T cell receptor (beta chain). Its target is not known. The TCR beta library used iRepertoire HTBI primers with Arm-PCR amplification of CDR3. TCRdb reprocessed the multiplex PCR reads with MiXCR, giving one entry per CDR3 protein. The table lists roughly 450,000 distinct CDR3 sequences, approximately 23% of them singletons. The data were obtained in a study of regulatory T cells in long-lasting Graves disease. Study details: Disease was considered persistent Graves' disease after over 5 years of antithyroid drugs (with positive TSH receptor antibodies). General study points: Under persistent disease, TRBV28, TRBJ1-2 and TRBJ2-5 were used preferentially.

The time point denotes: persistent/refractory GD, antithyroid drugs over 5 years with positive TRAb. From RNA extracted from PBMCs, the TCR library was made. V was cut by 9 bases and J by 5 bases, with 13 bases left in between. Germline V gene sequence: CDR1 SNHLY, CDR2 FYNNEI. The length of the CDR3 is 12 residues. The V gene is TRBV2, the J gene TRBJ1-1, with unresolved D. The origin of this receptor is a female donor with Graves disease. The specimen comprised peripheral blood mononuclear cells (PBMCs), sampled when the disease was refractory, from a patient treated with antithyroid drugs. CDR3 sequence (DNA): TGTGCCAGTGACCTGGGAAGGACTGAAGCTTTCTTT. It specifies CASDLGRTEAFF.